This TCR beta chain appears in the sequencing data of a study of monozygotic twins with inflammatory bowel disease. TCRdb reprocessed the 5' RACE reads, with one entry per CDR3 protein and no DNA. This table lists about 440,000 distinct CDR3 sequences. The CDR3 sequence is 13 residues long. What was sequenced was blood. This sequence joins TRBV12-3 or TRBV12-4 and TRBJ2-7; without DNA, the TCRdb call of TRBD1 cannot be checked. The TCR originated in a human donor with ulcerative colitis or Crohn's disease, or a healthy co-twin of an affected twin (not recorded which). CDR3 sequence: CASSPRDRAFRYF.